The T cell receptor beta chain under discussion was sequenced for a study of post-analysis software for immune sequencing data. Points from the study as a whole: Controls showed lower frequencies than patients for roughly five TRBV segments, and TRBV5-6, TRBV5-1 and TRBV20-1 were among these. The study found significantly lower normalized Chao1 diversity in multiple sclerosis patients than in controls. Strong same-batch co-clustering of samples appeared with F measure clustering.

cDNA libraries of TCR beta carried unique molecular identifiers. Between roughly 0.95 and 10 million T cells gave rise to hundreds of thousands of cDNA molecules. TCRdb fed the PCR reads into MiXCR, producing one record per CDR3 protein. The sample holds 180,000 or so distinct CDR3 sequences, over 25% seen once. Germline CDR1 and CDR2: DFQATT and SNEGSKA (reference sequence). The J segment lost 4 bases and the V segment lost 6 bases, leaving 3 bases of the junction unmatched. The CDR3 runs to 12 residues. This clonotype turned up a few times. Its antigen is not identified. Material for sequencing was blood. The clonotype originates from a girl between 2 and 17 years old with multiple sclerosis. The rearrangement joins TRBV20-1 to TRBJ1-2, with 9 bases that match TRBD1. The CDR3 loop is CSAPGQGYGYTF. The CDR3 bases are TGCAGTGCCCCGGGACAGGGCTATGGCTACACCTTC.